This TCR beta chain is from a study of cytomegalovirus exposure and HLA in healthy donors. Study-level findings and limits: As confirmed in vitro, a few CMV-associated chains were specific for CMV antigens. Several of the most significant clusters were apparently associated with common viral pathogens in a later analysis.

J was trimmed by 4 bases and V by 4 bases; bases with no gene match: 4. Germline lookup yields CDR1 ENHRY and CDR2 SYGVKD. The CDR3 covers 14 residues. A remark on this clone: Antigen specificity is unknown.

The PCR contained 60 Vbeta and 13 Jbeta primers. The repertoire was sequenced with immunoSEQ multiplex PCR; TCRdb's copy has only in-frame clones and lacks some. The sample includes 170,000 or so clones, 80% seen only once; the top ten take 0.65%. The V and J genes are TRBV10-3 and TRBJ1-5, with TRBD1 matching 7 bases. This receptor was identified in a boy aged 5-17 years in good health and CMV-seronegative. Sample: PBMCs. The CDR3 sequence: CAISVTGVNQPQHF. Written as DNA, the CDR3 is TGTGCCATCAGTGTCACAGGGGTGAATCAGCCCCAGCATTTT.